The 7 T cell receptor beta chains in this list originate from one sample, sequenced in a study of T cell responses to AZD1222 COVID-19 vaccine. Generated by immunoSEQ multiplex PCR, the TCRdb table keeps only in-frame clones and is missing some. This sample has over 60,000 clones; approximately 80% occur once, and the top ten carry more than 12%. The sample in question was peripheral blood, obtained 28 days after the second AZD1222 dose. The receptors stem from an adult who received the AZD1222 COVID-19 vaccine.

This chain connects TRBV9 to TRBJ2-6; D could derive from TRBD1 or TRBD2 (5 bases each). The CDR3 length is 19 residues. In germline, CDR1 is SGDLS, CDR2 YYNGEE. Trimming cost V 4 bases and J 0 bases, with 20 bases left between them. CDR3 sequence: CASSPIPRGPYSGANVLTF. As DNA, the CDR3 is TGTGCCAGCAGCCCCATTCCCCGGGGACCTTACTCTGGGGCCAACGTCCTGACTTTC.

The rearrangement links TRBV5-5 to TRBJ2-5; D gene uncertain. The CDR3 covers 13 residues. Germline assignment: CDR1 SGHKS and CDR2 YYEKEE (reference sequence). The ends were cut back, 2 bases at V and 1 base at J, with 6 bases in the middle. The CDR3 DNA reads as TGTGCCAGCAGCTTAATCGGCCAAGAGACCCAGTACTTC. It encodes CASSLIGQETQYF.

The V call is TRBV2, the J call TRBJ1-2; weak D call: TRBD1 (5 bases). The germline gives CDR1 SNHLY, CDR2 FYNNEI. Trimming took off 7 bases at V and 8 bases at J, with 14 bases between the two ends. The CDR3 has 12 residues. Here the CDR3 reads CASNSGREGYTF. The DNA for the CDR3 is TGTGCCAGCAACTCGGGGCGGGAAGGCTACACCTTC.

This chain links TRBV7-2 with TRBJ2-5; 12 bases map to TRBD2. The V gene's germline CDR1 is SGHTA and CDR2 FQGNSA. CDR3 length: 15 amino acids. V was pared by 5 bases and J by 5 bases, with 6 bases of the junction left unmatched. This CDR3 reads CASSRQTSGGETQYF. The CDR3, as DNA: TGTGCCAGCAGCCGCCAGACTAGCGGGGGTGAGACCCAGTACTTC.

This clone appeared a few times. V and J are TRBV27 and TRBJ1-1; D possibly corresponds to TRBD1 (6 bases). From germline, CDR1 is MNHEY and CDR2 SMNVEV (reference sequence). This CDR3 is built from 15 residues. V was pared by 2 bases and J by 7 bases, with 17 bases between. In DNA, the CDR3 is TGTGCCAGCAGTTTAGGGTTTGGTCTCAGGGGTGAAGCTTTCTTT. Protein product: CASSLGFGLRGEAFF.

The chain combines TRBV18 with TRBJ2-1; the match to TRBD2 covers 7 bases. This CDR3 is 17 amino acids long. Germline assignment: CDR1 KGHSH and CDR2 LQKENI. J lost 2 bases, V lost 6 bases, and 13 bases had no gene match. In DNA, the CDR3 is TGTGCCAGCTCTCGACTAGAGACTAGCCCGACCTACAATGAGCAGTTCTTC. It encodes CASSRLETSPTYNEQFF.

The V and J genes are TRBV5-1 and TRBJ1-2; tentative D call: TRBD1 (6 bases). The germline CDR1 and CDR2 sequences are SGHRS and YFSETQ. Trimming removed 4 bases from V and 0 bases from J, with 19 bases in between. CDR3 size: 17 residues. The CDR3 is CASSERLRDTTNYGYTF. In DNA, the CDR3 is TGCGCCAGCAGCGAACGCCTCCGGGACACGACTAACTATGGCTACACCTTC.